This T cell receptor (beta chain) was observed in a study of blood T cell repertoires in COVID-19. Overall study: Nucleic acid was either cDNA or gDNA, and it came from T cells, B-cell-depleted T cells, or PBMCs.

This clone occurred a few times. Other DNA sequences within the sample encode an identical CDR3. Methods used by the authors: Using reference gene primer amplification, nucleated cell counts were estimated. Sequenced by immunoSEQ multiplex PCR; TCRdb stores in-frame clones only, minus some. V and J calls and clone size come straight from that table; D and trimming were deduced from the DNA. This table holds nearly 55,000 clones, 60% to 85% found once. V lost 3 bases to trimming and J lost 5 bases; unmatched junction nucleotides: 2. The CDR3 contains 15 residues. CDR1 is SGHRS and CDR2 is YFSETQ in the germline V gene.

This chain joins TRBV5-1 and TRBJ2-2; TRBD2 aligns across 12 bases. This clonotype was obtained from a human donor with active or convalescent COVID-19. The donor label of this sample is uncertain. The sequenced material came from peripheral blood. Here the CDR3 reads CASSSTSGRTGELFF. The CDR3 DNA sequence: TGCGCCAGCAGCTCGACTAGCGGGAGAACCGGGGAGCTGTTTTTT.